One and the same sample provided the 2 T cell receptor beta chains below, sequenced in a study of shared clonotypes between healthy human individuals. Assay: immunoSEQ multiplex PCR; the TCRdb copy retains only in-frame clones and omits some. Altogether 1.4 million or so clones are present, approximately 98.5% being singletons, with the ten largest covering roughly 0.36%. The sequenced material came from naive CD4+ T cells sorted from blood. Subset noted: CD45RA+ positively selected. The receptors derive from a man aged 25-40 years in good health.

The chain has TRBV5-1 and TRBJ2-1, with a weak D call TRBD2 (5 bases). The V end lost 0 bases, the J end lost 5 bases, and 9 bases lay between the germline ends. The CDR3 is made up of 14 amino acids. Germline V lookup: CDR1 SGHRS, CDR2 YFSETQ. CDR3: CASSLEGGHNEQFF. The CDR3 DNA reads TGCGCCAGCAGCTTGGAGGGCGGGCACAATGAGCAGTTCTTC.

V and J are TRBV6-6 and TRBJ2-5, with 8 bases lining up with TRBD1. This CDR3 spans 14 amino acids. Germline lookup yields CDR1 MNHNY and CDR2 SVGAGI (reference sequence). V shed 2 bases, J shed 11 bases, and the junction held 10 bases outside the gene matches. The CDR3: CASSYQDRALTQYF. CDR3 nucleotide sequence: TGTGCCAGCAGTTACCAGGACAGGGCCCTCACTCAGTACTTC.